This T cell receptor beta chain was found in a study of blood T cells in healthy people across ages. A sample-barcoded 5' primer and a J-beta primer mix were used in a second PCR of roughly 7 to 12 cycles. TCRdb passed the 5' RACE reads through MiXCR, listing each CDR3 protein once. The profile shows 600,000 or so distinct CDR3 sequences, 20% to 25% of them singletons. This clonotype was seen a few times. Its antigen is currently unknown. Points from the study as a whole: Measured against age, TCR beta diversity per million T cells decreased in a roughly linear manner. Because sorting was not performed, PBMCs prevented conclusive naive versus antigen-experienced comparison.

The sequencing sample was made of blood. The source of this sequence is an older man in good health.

CDR3 coding DNA: TGTGCCAGCAGCTTAGGATGGGACAGGGGAAACCTCAGGGATGAAAAACTGTTTTTT. As protein: CASSLGWDRGNLRDEKLFF. The genes are TRBV7-2 and TRBJ1-4, with 10 bases fitting TRBD1. V was pared by 1 base and J by 6 bases, with 14 bases of the junction left unmatched. The CDR3 totals 19 residues. The germline CDR1 and CDR2 sequences are SGHTA and FQGNSA.